These 10 T cell receptor beta chains came from one sample sequenced in a study of T cell repertoires in cytomegalovirus infection. No antigens are known for them. MiXCR, run by TCRdb on the reads, gives a single entry per CDR3 protein. The profile shows 450,000 to 600,000 distinct CDR3 sequences, about 39% of them singletons. The source material was cultured PBMCs, sampled from culture after CMV antigen stimulation. Receptors were obtained from a human donor in good health (CMV status not recorded). Some clones in this sample may be carry-over from other donors' samples.

This chain links TRBV12-3 or TRBV12-4 with TRBJ1-2, with D perhaps TRBD1 (6 bases). This CDR3 has 15 amino acids. The ends were cut back, 3 bases at V and 6 bases at J, with 17 bases in the middle. The CDR3 loop reads CASSFSTGQKDGYTF. The CDR3 nucleotides read TGTGCCAGCAGTTTTTCGACAGGCCAGAAGGATGGCTACACCTTC.

The chain recombines TRBV27 with TRBJ2-7; the D is unclear. Germline CDR1 and CDR2: MNHEY and SMNVEV (reference sequence). The ends were cut back, 5 bases at V and 1 base at J, with 9 bases in the middle. The length of the CDR3 is 13 residues. The CDR3 DNA sequence: TGTGCCAGCAGTGGCGGCTATTCCTACGAGCAGTACTTC. This sequence encodes CASSGGYSYEQYF.

This clonotype was detected a few times. J is TRBJ2-7 and V is TRBV7-2; D gene uncertain. CDR3 size: 16 residues. Trimming took 5 bases from V and 4 from J, leaving 21 bases between them. Per the germline V gene, CDR1 is SGHTA and CDR2 is FQGNSA. CDR3 sequence: CASSQIGFQPAYEQYF. CDR3 coding DNA: TGTGCCAGCAGCCAGATCGGGTTTCAACCGGCTTACGAGCAGTACTTC.

CDR3 amino acids: CASSVMTVPTDTQYF. Here the CDR3 DNA reads TGTGCCAGCAGCGTGATGACCGTGCCCACAGATACGCAGTATTTT. V usage is TRBV11-2 and J usage is TRBJ2-3; D unclear. This CDR3 comprises 15 residues. The V end lost 5 bases, the J end lost 2 bases, and 14 bases lay between the germline ends. Per germline, CDR1 SGHAT and CDR2 FQNNGV.

This clonotype was counted ten times or more. The rearrangement joins TRBV7-8 to TRBJ2-3; 10 nucleotides agree with TRBD2. V shed 8 bases, J shed 2 bases, and the junction held 13 bases outside the gene matches. There are 17 residues in the CDR3. CDR1 SGHVS and CDR2 FQNEAQ come from the germline V gene. In nucleotides, the CDR3 is TGTGCCAGCGACTCCGGGATAGCGGGAGGCCACACAGATACGCAGTATTTT. This sequence encodes CASDSGIAGGHTDTQYF.

The chain has TRBV2 and TRBJ1-6; 7 bases match TRBD1. The CDR3 is made up of 15 amino acids. The junction had 8 bases not matched to a gene; V was cut back by 5 bases and J by 7 bases. Germline CDR1 reads SNHLY; CDR2 reads FYNNEI. The CDR3 here is CASSLHRGWNSPLHF. CDR3 DNA sequence: TGTGCCAGCAGTTTACACAGGGGTTGGAATTCACCCCTCCACTTT. Variable domain in full (rest from reference TRBV2 and TRBJ1-6): EPEVTQTPSHQVTQMGQEVILRCVPISNHLYFYWYRQILGQKVEFLVSFYNNEISEKSEIFDDQFSVERPDGSNFTLKIRSTKLEDSAMYFCASSLHRGWNSPLHFGNGTRLTVT.

This chain links TRBV14 with TRBJ1-2; weak D call: TRBD1 (5 bases). Germline CDR1 reads SGHDN; CDR2 reads FVKESK. V lost 8 bases to trimming and J lost 8 bases, with 27 bases between them. This CDR3 is built from 16 residues. The DNA of the CDR3 is TGTGCCAGCCATGCGGGCTGGGGCGATGCCCGGGACGGCTACACCTTC. This sequence encodes CASHAGWGDARDGYTF. The full variable domain, rest sourced from reference TRBV14 and TRBJ1-2, is EAGVTQFPSHSVIEKGQTVTLRCDPISGHDNLYWYRRVMGKEIKFLLHFVKESKQDESGMPNNRFLAERTGGTYSTLKVQPAELEDSGVYFCASHAGWGDARDGYTFGSGTRLTVV.

The chain carries TRBV12-3 or TRBV12-4 and TRBJ2-7; 13 bases fit TRBD2. J lost 1 base, V lost 5 bases, and 8 bases had no gene match. The CDR3 consists of 17 residues. The CDR3 spells CASSTRGLAGSSYEQYF. The CDR3 bases are TGTGCCAGCAGTACACGGGGACTAGCGGGATCTTCCTACGAGCAGTACTTC.

This chain uses TRBV5-1 with TRBJ2-5, with 11 bases aligning to TRBD1. This CDR3 has 17 amino acids. Germline V gene data show CDR1 as SGHRS and CDR2 as YFSETQ. V trimming: 4 bases; J trimming: 4 bases; junction bases outside the gene matches: 12. CDR3 protein: CASSLSPSGTGGETQYF. CDR3 bases: TGCGCCAGCAGCCTATCCCCATCCGGGACAGGGGGAGAGACCCAGTACTTC.

DNA of the CDR3: TGCGCCAGCAGCCCCGCTCCGCCCGCGGGTGAAAAACTGTTTTTT. Translation: CASSPAPPAGEKLFF. V gene TRBV4-1 combines with J gene TRBJ1-4; D is unresolved. The CDR3 is 15 residues long. In germline, CDR1 is MGHRA, CDR2 YSYEKL. V lost 4 bases and J 7 bases, leaving 16 bases between the germline ends.